This T cell receptor (beta chain) stems from a study of T cell changes during pregnancy in multiple sclerosis. The table came from immunoSEQ multiplex PCR; TCRdb's copy has only in-frame clones and leaves some out. This sample has more than 40,000 clones; 94% occur once, and the top ten carry approximately 4.3%. Germline lookup yields CDR1 ENHRY and CDR2 SYGVKD. The CDR3 has 9 residues. V lost 10 bases and J 7 bases, leaving 5 bases between the germline ends. This clone was observed a single time. This specimen consisted of CD8+ T cells from peripheral blood mononuclear cells, obtained in the first trimester of pregnancy. This chain uses TRBV10-3 with TRBJ2-1; D is undetermined. This sequence was found in a female donor with multiple sclerosis, enrolled in a pregnancy study. The CDR3 DNA is TGTGCCACCGGGAATGAGCAGTTCTTC. Translated: CATGNEQFF.